Listed below are T cell receptor beta chains from one sample, sequenced in a study of regulatory T cells in long-lasting Graves disease. One entry per CDR3 protein, called by TCRdb with MiXCR from the multiplex PCR reads. Counted here are about 620,000 distinct CDR3 sequences, roughly 15% occurring once; the ten biggest clones make up more than 15%. These data are also associated with another study on T cells in Graves' hyperthyroidism and ophthalmopathy.

This specimen consisted of peripheral blood mononuclear cells (PBMCs), obtained at new diagnosis, from a patient treated with antithyroid drugs. These receptors were obtained from a woman between 25 and 40 years old with Graves disease. CDR3s include the opening cysteine and the closing phenylalanine or tryptophan. D genes are given only for firm matches. Expanded clones get a size class; other rows say once, few or many, or leave the size out.

d_gene | j_gene | v_gene | abundance | CDR3aa | CDR3nt
. | TRBJ2-7 | TRBV7-9 | many | CASSLPGLAHEQYF | TGTGCCAGCAGCCTCCCGGGGCTAGCCCACGAGCAGTACTTC
TRBD1 | TRBJ1-1 | TRBV7-9 | many | CASSLALTGGQGTEAFF | TGTGCCAGCAGCTTAGCCCTGACAGGGGGCCAAGGCACTGAAGCTTTCTTT
. | TRBJ1-5 | TRBV12-5 | many | CASGLVSFVGEINQPQHF | TGTGCTAGTGGTTTGGTAAGTTTTGTAGGGGAAATCAATCAGCCCCAGCATTTT
. | TRBJ1-3 | TRBV10-3 | . | CAISESRASSGNTIYF | TGTGCCATCAGTGAGTCGAGAGCTTCCTCTGGAAACACCATATATTTT
. | TRBJ2-3 | TRBV5-1 | . | CASSTIAADTQYF | TGCGCCAGCAGCACTATAGCGGCAGATACGCAGTATTTT
. | TRBJ2-7 | TRBV20-1 | few | CSASMGDEQYF | TGCAGTGCTAGCATGGGGGACGAGCAGTACTTC
TRBD1 | TRBJ2-5 | TRBV7-2 | many | CASSPQTGGGETQYF | TGTGCCAGCAGCCCCCAGACAGGGGGAGGCGAGACCCAGTACTTC
TRBD1 | TRBJ1-2 | TRBV7-2 | many | CASSLETGVSNSYGYTF | TGTGCCAGCAGCTTAGAGACAGGGGTATCTAACAGCTATGGCTACACCTTC
. | TRBJ2-7 | TRBV20-1 | many | CSANREPEQYF | TGCAGTGCTAACCGGGAGCCCGAGCAGTACTTC
TRBD1 | TRBJ2-7 | TRBV20-1 | many | CSASRGQGSHEQYF | TGCAGTGCTAGTAGGGGACAGGGGTCCCACGAGCAGTACTTC
. | TRBJ1-2 | TRBV19 | many | CASRRDRGNYGYTF | TGTGCCAGTAGAAGGGACCGGGGGAACTATGGCTACACCTTC
TRBD2 | TRBJ2-7 | TRBV27 | . | CASSVLAGKEQYF | TGTGCCAGCAGTGTACTAGCGGGCAAGGAGCAGTACTTC
. | TRBJ2-7 | TRBV6-1 | . | CASRPEGKGTYEQYF | TGTGCCAGCAGACCCGAGGGGAAAGGGACCTACGAGCAGTACTTC
. | TRBJ1-6 | TRBV5-8 | few | CASSLPQGNNSPLHF | TGTGCCAGCAGCTTGCCTCAGGGGAATAATTCACCCCTCCACTTT
. | TRBJ2-3 | TRBV11-3 | many | CASSPAGSTDTQYF | TGTGCCAGCAGCCCGGCGGGGAGCACAGATACGCAGTATTTT
TRBD1 | TRBJ2-7 | TRBV6-1 | once | CASRRTGGEQYF | TGCGCCAGCAGACGAACAGGGGGCGAGCAGTACTTC
. | TRBJ1-1 | TRBV2 | many | CASSDQRNTEAFF | TGTGCCAGCAGTGATCAACGGAACACTGAAGCTTTCTTT
. | TRBJ2-1 | TRBV5-1 | . | CASSLGGTAYNEQFF | TGCGCCAGCAGCTTAGGTGGTACCGCTTACAATGAGCAGTTCTTC
. | TRBJ1-5 | TRBV6-5 | few | CASSWRSGINQPQHF | TGTGCCAGCAGTTGGCGCTCAGGGATCAATCAGCCCCAGCATTTT
. | TRBJ2-2 | TRBV24-1 | . | CATASGKNTGELFF | TGTGCCACCGCGTCGGGTAAGAACACCGGGGAGCTGTTTTTT
. | TRBJ2-7 | TRBV19 | . | CASSRRGRSAQMIYEQYF | TGTGCCAGTAGTCGCCGCGGCCGCTCGGCCCAGATGATCTACGAGCAGTACTTC
. | TRBJ1-4 | TRBV6-2/TRBV6-3 | . | CASSYAWGRNEKLFF | TGTGCCAGCAGTTACGCCTGGGGACGAAACGAAAAACTGTTTTTT
. | TRBJ2-1 | TRBV7-3 | many | CASSLDPDIYNEQFF | TGTGCCAGCAGCTTGGACCCGGACATATACAATGAGCAGTTCTTC
. | TRBJ2-3 | TRBV18 | . | CASSPPSNTDTQYF | TGTGCCAGCTCACCACCGTCCAACACAGATACGCAGTATTTT